Described below is a single T cell receptor beta chain sequence and its context. Other nucleotide sequences in the sample specify the same CDR3. Germline values: CDR1 KGHSH, CDR2 LQKENI. This CDR3 contains 14 residues. Trimming cost V 3 bases and J 4 bases, with 12 bases left between them. The record originates from a study of blood T cell repertoires in COVID-19. The wider study: Acute and convalescent COVID-19 samples came from the United States, Italy and Spain. Nucleic acid was either cDNA or gDNA, and it came from T cells, B-cell-depleted T cells, or PBMCs.

In the authors' workflow: The assay estimated nucleated cells by amplifying reference gene primers. Produced via immunoSEQ multiplex PCR; TCRdb's table is partial and in-frame only. Clone size and V and J calls were adopted from that table, with D and trimming inferred from the DNA. The table has about 520,000 clones, over 75% seen once. The sequence was obtained from a human donor in a cohort sampled during active COVID-19. The sequenced sample consisted of peripheral blood. The chain links TRBV18 to TRBJ1-1; D is possibly TRBD1 (5 bases). The CDR3 bases are TGTGCCAGCTCACCTCCGGGGGGGGGCACTGAAGCTTTCTTT. This sequence encodes CASSPPGGGTEAFF. The full variable domain, its missing parts supplied by reference TRBV18 and TRBJ1-1, is NAGVMQNPRHLVRRRGQEARLRCSPMKGHSHVYWYRQLPEEGLKFMVYLQKENIIDESGMPKERFSAEFPKEGPSILRIQQVVRGDSAAYFCASSPPGGGTEAFFGQGTRLTVV.